This TCR beta chain was sequenced in a study of T cell clonotyping in hematopoietic cell transplantation. Study as a whole: Recipient samples before transplant were obtained post-cytoreduction. Overall study findings and caveats: Higher Inverse Simpson Index values in graft donor and pretransplant recipient predicted broader posttransplant TCR diversity. After transplant, recipient diversity fell while pathologically expanded clonotypes grew through day 180. Cells were unsorted, so CD4 and CD8 contributions were not separated.

Sequencing was performed with immunoSEQ multiplex PCR; in TCRdb, only in-frame clones are kept and a portion is missing. This table has some 50,000 clones, roughly 80% appearing once. Germline-derived CDR1 and CDR2 are SGHTS and YDEGEE. The germline V and J ends were trimmed by 4 bases and 2 bases, with 16 bases remaining between them. The CDR3 contains 16 residues. In this sample, this clone turned up once. Its antigen is as yet unknown. Time point reported: recipient sample about 28 days before transplant, after cytoreduction. V is TRBV5-8 and J is TRBJ1-5, with a tentative D call TRBD1 (5 bases). Sequences were derived from peripheral blood mononuclear cells, sampled before stem cell transplant. This clonotype was sampled from a man between 60 and 70 years old with myelodysplastic syndrome. Some clones in this sample may be carry-over from other donors' samples. The CDR3 region is CASSRNQGSGNQPQHF. As DNA, the CDR3 is TGTGCCAGCAGCCGCAATCAGGGTTCGGGCAATCAGCCCCAGCATTTT. Filled out from reference TRBV5-8 and TRBJ1-5, the complete variable domain reads EAGVTQSPTHLIKTRGQQATLRCSPISGHTSVYWYQQALGLGLQFLLWYDEGEERNRGNFPPRFSGRQFPNYSSELNVNALELEDSALYLCASSRNQGSGNQPQHFGDGTRLSIL.